One and the same sample provided the 13 T cell receptor beta chains below, sequenced in a study of cytomegalovirus exposure and HLA in healthy donors. The protocol was immunoSEQ multiplex PCR, while the TCRdb copy is restricted to in-frame clones and leaves out a portion. The data contain a few hundred thousand clones, more than 80% of them seen just once; the ten biggest clones take up 0.7% to 0.85%. Material for sequencing was PBMCs. Receptors originate from a woman under 30 in good health and CMV-seronegative.

V is TRBV18 and J is TRBJ2-1; 14 nucleotides match TRBD2. The CDR3 consists of 18 residues. Germline CDR1 and CDR2: KGHSH and LQKENI. Trimming took 3 bases from V and 4 from J; bases not matched to a gene: 8. DNA of the CDR3: TGTGCCAGCTCACCGAGGGCGACTAGCGGGAGGGGATACAATGAGCAGTTCTTC. It encodes CASSPRATSGRGYNEQFF.

The chain is built from TRBV11-3 and TRBJ2-1; 7 bases align to TRBD2. The CDR3 contains 14 residues. Losses at the gene ends were 5 bases for V and 6 bases for J; bases not matched to a gene: 7. Germline-derived CDR1 and CDR2 are SGHNT and YENEEA. The CDR3 nucleotides are TGTGCCAGCAGCCGGGGAGGGATCGTCAATGAGCAGTTCTTC. Its translation: CASSRGGIVNEQFF.

In this sample, this clone turned up many times. Other nucleotide sequences in the sample specify the same CDR3. J is TRBJ2-7 and V is TRBV7-8; 10 nucleotides agree with TRBD2. This CDR3 spans 15 amino acids. V lost 3 bases, J lost 1 base, and 3 bases stayed unmatched. Germline V CDR1 and CDR2: SGHVS, FQNEAQ. This CDR3 reads CASSLRTSGSYEQYF. The CDR3 DNA is TGTGCCAGCAGCTTGCGGACTAGCGGATCCTACGAGCAGTACTTC.

The V and J genes are TRBV5-4 and TRBJ2-3; 10 bases map to TRBD1. CDR1 is SGHNT, CDR2 YYREEE, per germline (reference sequence). After removal of 4 bases from V and 4 bases from J, the junction contained 6 bases not matched to a gene. This CDR3 comprises 15 residues. CDR3 sequence (DNA): TGTGCCAGCAGCCCGACAGGGGGCGGGTCAGATACGCAGTATTTT. Translated, it gives CASSPTGGGSDTQYF. The full variable domain, in which reference TRBV5-4 and TRBJ2-3 provide the parts outside the CDR3, is ETGVTQSPTHLIKTRGQQVTLRCSSQSGHNTVSWYQQALGQGPQFIFQYYREEENGRGNFPPRFSGLQFPNYSSELNVNALELDDSALYLCASSPTGGGSDTQYFGPGTRLTVL.

The rearrangement joins TRBV4-2 to TRBJ2-7, with unresolved D. This CDR3 is built from 14 residues. V lost 4 bases and J lost 2, with 12 bases in between. Germline V gives CDR1 LGHNA, CDR2 YNFKEQ. The CDR3 sequence: CASSPSHTAYEQYF. DNA of the CDR3: TGTGCCAGCAGCCCCTCCCACACAGCCTACGAGCAGTACTTC.

The chain recombines TRBV9 with TRBJ2-3, with 9 positions matching TRBD2. The CDR3 spans 16 residues. Germline values: CDR1 SGDLS, CDR2 YYNGEE. J was trimmed by 2 bases and V by 0 bases; bases with no gene match: 4. CDR3 sequence reads: CASSVGLAGHTDTQYF. The CDR3 DNA follows: TGTGCCAGCAGCGTAGGGCTAGCGGGGCACACAGATACGCAGTATTTT.

This chain joins TRBV6-5 and TRBJ2-7; TRBD2 matches 10 bases. This CDR3 region has 15 residues. Germline V gives CDR1 MNHEY, CDR2 SVGAGI. After removal of 5 bases from V and 1 base from J, the junction contained 5 bases not matched to a gene. The CDR3 loop reads CASSPWGLASYEQYF. CDR3 in DNA: TGTGCCAGCAGTCCCTGGGGACTAGCGTCCTACGAGCAGTACTTC.

The chain links TRBV18 to TRBJ2-1, with 7 bases that match TRBD1. CDR1 and CDR2 from the germline V gene are KGHSH and LQKENI. With 3 bases clipped from V and 4 bases from J, the junction kept 6 bases outside the gene matches. CDR3 size: 15 residues. CDR3 coding DNA: TGTGCCAGCTCACCCACCGGGACAGCATACAATGAGCAGTTCTTC. Its translation: CASSPTGTAYNEQFF. Full variable domain (outside the CDR3, taken from reference TRBV18 and TRBJ2-1): NAGVMQNPRHLVRRRGQEARLRCSPMKGHSHVYWYRQLPEEGLKFMVYLQKENIIDESGMPKERFSAEFPKEGPSILRIQQVVRGDSAAYFCASSPTGTAYNEQFFGPGTRLTVL.

The rearrangement joins TRBV23-1 to TRBJ2-3; 9 bases are shared with TRBD2. TRBV23-1 is labeled an ORF, and its function is uncertain. Trimming cost V 8 bases and J 5 bases; bases outside gene matches: 11. This CDR3 contains 15 residues. The CDR3 DNA follows: TGCGCCAGCGACCCACCGACTAGCGGCGGAGATACGCAGTATTTT. Amino acids: CASDPPTSGGDTQYF.

The rearrangement uses TRBV30 and TRBJ2-2; a possible D gene is TRBD1 (6 bases). Germline V gives CDR1 GTSNPN, CDR2 SVGIG (reference sequence). This CDR3 is built from 14 residues. Between the trimmed V and J ends, which lost 2 bases and 3 bases, there was a span of 10 bases. CDR3 DNA: TGTGCCTGGAGTACGACAGGAGACACCGGGGAGCTGTTTTTT. It encodes CAWSTTGDTGELFF.

The genes are TRBV4-1 and TRBJ2-1; 11 bases are shared with TRBD2. The CDR3 is 15 residues long. The V and J ends lost 1 base and 4 bases, in that order; junction bases with no gene match: 0. CDR1 MGHRA and CDR2 YSYEKL come from the germline V gene. Here the CDR3 reads CASSQGTSGYNEQFF. In nucleotides, the CDR3 is TGCGCCAGCAGCCAAGGGACTAGCGGGTACAATGAGCAGTTCTTC.

The chain combines TRBV28 with TRBJ1-1; 8 bases line up with TRBD1. J lost 3 bases, V lost 6 bases, and 9 bases had no gene match. Germline lookup yields CDR1 MDHEN and CDR2 SYDVKM. The CDR3 is 15 residues long. The CDR3 sequence: CASSTRQGLYTEAFF. CDR3 nucleotides: TGTGCCAGCAGCACGCGACAGGGGTTGTACACTGAAGCTTTCTTT. Filled out from reference TRBV28 and TRBJ1-1, the complete variable domain reads DVKVTQSSRYLVKRTGEKVFLECVQDMDHENMFWYRQDPGLGLRLIYFSYDVKMKEKGDIPEGYSVSREKKERFSLILESASTNQTSMYLCASSTRQGLYTEAFFGQGTRLTVV.

The chain is built from TRBV19 and TRBJ1-1; a possible D gene is TRBD1 (6 bases). Germline V gene lookup returns CDR1 LNHDA and CDR2 SQIVND (reference sequence). There are 15 residues in the CDR3. Trimming stripped 3 bases from V and 2 bases from J, with 13 bases between. This CDR3 is CASSILGQSNTEAFF. CDR3 nucleotide sequence: TGTGCCAGTAGTATCCTTGGACAGTCAAACACTGAAGCTTTCTTT.